The rows below give T cell receptor beta chains drawn from one sample of a study of STAT3 mutations in large granular lymphocyte leukemia. The protocol was immunoSEQ multiplex PCR, while the TCRdb copy is restricted to in-frame clones and leaves out a portion. The top ten hold about four fifths of the sample, which has 2,000 or so clones, around two thirds seen once. The sample taken for sequencing was peripheral blood mononuclear cells. The receptor source for this set is a man aged 55 to 70 with T-cell large granular lymphocyte leukemia. Some clones in this sample may be carry-over from other donors' samples. Each CDR3 is given with its conserved first and last residue. Fields, in order: clone size, J gene, V gene, D gene, CDR3 DNA, CDR3 protein. D genes are given only for firm matches. Expanded clones are given a class, and other clones once, few, many or no size at all.

clone_size: -
j_call: TRBJ2-3
v_call: TRBV5-1
d_call: TRBD2
cdr3_nt: TGCGCCAGCAGCTTGTCCCCTAGCGGGGCTGGGGATACGCAGTATTTT
cdr3_aa: CASSLSPSGAGDTQYF

clone_size: -
j_call: TRBJ2-7
v_call: TRBV13
d_call: -
cdr3_nt: TGTGCCAGCAGGAAGCAGGGTACAGGAGTAGGCGAGCAGTACTTC
cdr3_aa: CASRKQGTGVGEQYF

clone_size: -
j_call: TRBJ2-3
v_call: TRBV18
d_call: TRBD2
cdr3_nt: TGTGCCAGCTCACGGGGGACTAGGGCTACTAGCACAGATACGCAGTATTTT
cdr3_aa: CASSRGTRATSTDTQYF

clone_size: -
j_call: TRBJ2-7
v_call: TRBV5-1
d_call: -
cdr3_nt: TGCGCCAGCAGCTTGGGACGGTTAGAGCAGTACTTC
cdr3_aa: CASSLGRLEQYF

clone_size: few
j_call: TRBJ2-7
v_call: TRBV5-6
d_call: -
cdr3_nt: TGTGCCAGCAGCTTGCGGGACACCTACGAGCAGTACTTC
cdr3_aa: CASSLRDTYEQYF

clone_size: few
j_call: TRBJ2-5
v_call: TRBV7-6
d_call: -
cdr3_nt: TGTGCCAGCAGCTTAGGTGCAGGGATCCAAGAGACCCAGTACTTC
cdr3_aa: CASSLGAGIQETQYF

clone_size: -
j_call: TRBJ1-4
v_call: TRBV5-1
d_call: -
cdr3_nt: TGCGCCAGCAGTCCACTTTTAGGGTCTAATGAAAAACTGTTTTTT
cdr3_aa: CASSPLLGSNEKLFF

clone_size: -
j_call: TRBJ1-2
v_call: TRBV5-1
d_call: TRBD1
cdr3_nt: TGCGCCAGCAGCTTGGGACAGGGAGGGGATGGCTACACCTTC
cdr3_aa: CASSLGQGGDGYTF

clone_size: -
j_call: TRBJ2-5
v_call: TRBV10-3
d_call: -
cdr3_nt: TGTGCCATCACAAAAGCACTTCAAGAGACCCAGTACTTC
cdr3_aa: CAITKALQETQYF

clone_size: -
j_call: TRBJ1-2
v_call: TRBV18
d_call: TRBD1
cdr3_nt: TGTGCCAGCTCACCACCGACAGGGGGTTCTTCTGGCTACACCTTC
cdr3_aa: CASSPPTGGSSGYTF

clone_size: -
j_call: TRBJ2-1
v_call: TRBV5-1
d_call: -
cdr3_nt: TGCGCCAGCAGAACGGGGGGCAGCTCCTACAATGAGCAGTTCTTC
cdr3_aa: CASRTGGSSYNEQFF

clone_size: -
j_call: TRBJ1-2
v_call: TRBV29-1
d_call: -
cdr3_nt: TGCAGCGTTGTCATAGTAAACTATGGCTACACCTTC
cdr3_aa: CSVVIVNYGYTF

clone_size: -
j_call: TRBJ2-5
v_call: TRBV29-1
d_call: -
cdr3_nt: TGCAGCGTTGAAGGGGTCGAGACCCAGTACTTC
cdr3_aa: CSVEGVETQYF

clone_size: -
j_call: TRBJ2-7
v_call: TRBV5-1
d_call: TRBD1
cdr3_nt: TGCGCCAGCAGCTCCCGGACAGGGGGCTACGAGCAGTACTTC
cdr3_aa: CASSSRTGGYEQYF

clone_size: once
j_call: TRBJ2-3
v_call: TRBV6-5
d_call: TRBD1
cdr3_nt: TGTGCCAGCAGTCCGGGACAGGGGTGGGATACGCAGTATTTT
cdr3_aa: CASSPGQGWDTQYF

clone_size: medium-sized
j_call: TRBJ2-7
v_call: TRBV7-9
d_call: TRBD2
cdr3_nt: TGTGCCAGCAGCTTAGCGGGGGGGGAGCAGTACTTC
cdr3_aa: CASSLAGGEQYF

clone_size: -
j_call: TRBJ2-7
v_call: TRBV7-2
d_call: -
cdr3_nt: TGTGCCAGCAGCCCGGGCGCACTGGGGGAGCAGTACTTC
cdr3_aa: CASSPGALGEQYF

clone_size: -
j_call: TRBJ2-7
v_call: TRBV14
d_call: -
cdr3_nt: TGTGCCAGCAGCCAAGGGGGACCCGCTTTCTACGAGCAGTACTTC
cdr3_aa: CASSQGGPAFYEQYF

clone_size: once
j_call: TRBJ2-5
v_call: TRBV7-9
d_call: -
cdr3_nt: TGTGCCAGCAGCCCGTTGAGAGGGAAGGGGGAGACCCAGTACTTC
cdr3_aa: CASSPLRGKGETQYF

clone_size: -
j_call: TRBJ1-2
v_call: TRBV29-1
d_call: -
cdr3_nt: TGCAGCGTTGAACAGGGCTATGGCTACACCTTC
cdr3_aa: CSVEQGYGYTF

clone_size: few
j_call: TRBJ1-6
v_call: TRBV25-1
d_call: TRBD1
cdr3_nt: TGTGCCACCAAACAGGGGAAAGGGACACCCCTCCACTTT
cdr3_aa: CATKQGKGTPLHF

clone_size: few
j_call: TRBJ2-7
v_call: TRBV27
d_call: -
cdr3_nt: TGTGCCAGCAGGCCAACAGGGTACTCCTACGAGCAGTACTTC
cdr3_aa: CASRPTGYSYEQYF

clone_size: -
j_call: TRBJ2-1
v_call: TRBV5-5
d_call: TRBD2
cdr3_nt: TGTGCCAGCAGCCCCCTGGGTAGCGGGGGTTACAATGAGCAGTTCTTC
cdr3_aa: CASSPLGSGGYNEQFF

clone_size: -
j_call: TRBJ2-3
v_call: TRBV10-3
d_call: -
cdr3_nt: TGTGCCATCAGTGCGATAACGGGTACGCAGTATTTT
cdr3_aa: CAISAITGTQYF

clone_size: -
j_call: TRBJ1-1
v_call: TRBV18
d_call: TRBD1
cdr3_nt: TGTGCCAGCTCACTAACAGGGGGTTCGATTGAAGCTTTCTTT
cdr3_aa: CASSLTGGSIEAFF

clone_size: -
j_call: TRBJ2-6
v_call: TRBV4-3
d_call: -
cdr3_nt: TGCGCCAGCAGCCAAGGGGTAAGGGTAGGGTCTGGGGCCAACGTCCTGACTTTC
cdr3_aa: CASSQGVRVGSGANVLTF

clone_size: -
j_call: TRBJ2-7
v_call: TRBV2
d_call: TRBD1
cdr3_nt: TGTGCCAGCAGCCTCAGGGGGCCTTCCTACGAGCAGTACTTC
cdr3_aa: CASSLRGPSYEQYF

clone_size: -
j_call: TRBJ1-2
v_call: TRBV5-6
d_call: -
cdr3_nt: TGTGCCAGCAGGGCAAGAACCTATGGCTACACCTTC
cdr3_aa: CASRARTYGYTF

clone_size: -
j_call: TRBJ2-7
v_call: TRBV7-2
d_call: TRBD2
cdr3_nt: TGTGCCAGCAGCCCCAGCGGGGGATACGAGCAGTACTTC
cdr3_aa: CASSPSGGYEQYF

clone_size: -
j_call: TRBJ1-1
v_call: TRBV18
d_call: TRBD1
cdr3_nt: TGTGCCAGCTCACCAATGGGACAGATCGACACTGAAGCTTTCTTT
cdr3_aa: CASSPMGQIDTEAFF

clone_size: -
j_call: TRBJ2-7
v_call: TRBV10-3
d_call: -
cdr3_nt: TGTGCCAGAGTCGGGGGGCCCTACGAGCAGTACTTC
cdr3_aa: CARVGGPYEQYF

clone_size: -
j_call: TRBJ2-1
v_call: TRBV6-5
d_call: -
cdr3_nt: TGTGCCAGCAGTGACTGGGGGGATGAGCAGTTCTTC
cdr3_aa: CASSDWGDEQFF

clone_size: -
j_call: TRBJ2-5
v_call: TRBV5-1
d_call: TRBD1
cdr3_nt: TGCGCCAGCAGCACCCAACCGGGACAGGGTGAGACCCAGTACTTC
cdr3_aa: CASSTQPGQGETQYF

clone_size: few
j_call: TRBJ1-2
v_call: TRBV9
d_call: -
cdr3_nt: TGTGCCAGCAGCCTGTCTAACTATGGCTACACCTTC
cdr3_aa: CASSLSNYGYTF

clone_size: -
j_call: TRBJ1-1
v_call: TRBV7-9
d_call: TRBD1
cdr3_nt: TGTGCCAGCAGCGCCAGGACAGGGTCCTCTGAAGCTTTCTTT
cdr3_aa: CASSARTGSSEAFF

clone_size: -
j_call: TRBJ2-5
v_call: TRBV5-1
d_call: TRBD2
cdr3_nt: TGCGCCAGCACCAGGACTAGCGGGGGCCTCGGGGAGACCCAGTACTTC
cdr3_aa: CASTRTSGGLGETQYF

clone_size: once
j_call: TRBJ1-5
v_call: TRBV5-1
d_call: -
cdr3_nt: TGCGCCAGCAGCTTGAGGGGGGACAGCAATCAGCCCCAGCATTTT
cdr3_aa: CASSLRGDSNQPQHF

clone_size: -
j_call: TRBJ1-1
v_call: TRBV6-5
d_call: -
cdr3_nt: TGTGCCAGCAGCCAACAGGGGAACACTGAAGCTTTCTTT
cdr3_aa: CASSQQGNTEAFF

clone_size: -
j_call: TRBJ1-6
v_call: TRBV18
d_call: -
cdr3_nt: TGTGCCAGCTCATTACAGGAGAGCTCCTATAATTCACCCCTCCACTTT
cdr3_aa: CASSLQESSYNSPLHF

clone_size: -
j_call: TRBJ2-7
v_call: TRBV5-1
d_call: -
cdr3_nt: TGCGCCAGCAGTCCAGGGTCTTGGTCCTACGAGCAGTACTTC
cdr3_aa: CASSPGSWSYEQYF

clone_size: -
j_call: TRBJ1-5
v_call: TRBV18
d_call: -
cdr3_nt: TGTGCCAGCTCACCCGTGAATAGCAATCAGCCCCAGCATTTT
cdr3_aa: CASSPVNSNQPQHF

clone_size: -
j_call: TRBJ1-5
v_call: TRBV27
d_call: -
cdr3_nt: TGTGCCAGCAGTCCGATGGACGGACACAATCAGCCCCAGCATTTT
cdr3_aa: CASSPMDGHNQPQHF